This paragraph covers one T cell receptor beta chain sequence. The V and J ends lost 1 base and 8 bases, in that order; junction bases with no gene match: 9. Per the germline V gene, CDR1 is LNHNV and CDR2 is YYDKDF (reference sequence). The CDR3 has 15 amino acids. TCRdb's table, derived via immunoSEQ multiplex PCR, lists solely in-frame clones and lacks some. The sample lists roughly 20,000 clones, around four fifths seen once, with just over 35% in the top ten. The data stem from a study of sequential checkpoint blockade in melanoma. Regarding treatment: randomized to nivolumab then ipilimumab (arm A) or the reverse (arm B). Sorted cells were live CD3+CD8+, lacking CD19 and CD56, from PBMCs.

This specimen consisted of CD8+ T cells sorted from blood (inferred from file names), obtained from a patient given nivolumab and ipilimumab in sequence. The V and J genes are TRBV15 and TRBJ1-2, with 8 bases matching TRBD1. This clonotype was sampled from a human donor with melanoma. CDR3 coding DNA: TGTGCCACCAGCAGAGTAGACAGGGGAGTCGGGGGCTACACCTTC. Its protein is CATSRVDRGVGGYTF.